The 12 T cell receptor beta chains below all came from one sample that was sequenced in a study of T cell repertoires in cytomegalovirus infection (dated by TCRdb to between 2018 and 2020). Sequencing was carried out with an Illumina HiSeq 1500. Using fastp at Q25 and MiXCR, TCRdb reprocessed the public reads and kept productive beta chains. Records with the same CDR3 protein are collapsed into one entry carrying the most frequent genes and DNA. Recorded for this sample are 180,000 or so distinct CDR3 sequences; about 15% of them occurred a single time. The ten biggest clones cover approximately 26% of the sample. Specimen: CD8+ T cells from PBMCs. The receptors derive from a human donor in good health (CMV status not recorded). Some clones in this sample may be carry-over from other donors' samples.

The V call is TRBV5-1, the J call TRBJ2-5; D gene uncertain. This CDR3 is built from 15 residues. The V end was cut by 2 bases, the J end by 2 bases, with 13 bases between. CDR1 and CDR2 (germline): SGHRS, YFSETQ. The CDR3 region is CASSLPRNYQETQYF. As DNA, the CDR3 is TGCGCCAGCAGCTTACCCAGAAACTATCAAGAGACCCAGTACTTC.

The genes are TRBV20-1 and TRBJ1-3; the D gene is possibly TRBD1 (6 bases). The V end was cut by 3 bases, the J end by 3 bases, with 12 bases between. Germline V lookup: CDR1 DFQATT, CDR2 SNEGSKA (reference sequence). The CDR3 totals 14 residues. The CDR3 bases are TGCAGTGCTAGGGGGGCGGGCAGTGGAAACACCATATATTTT. This encodes CSARGAGSGNTIYF.

This clonotype appeared many times. The gene calls are TRBV7-9 and TRBJ1-1, with D perhaps matching TRBD1 (6 bases). Per germline, CDR1 SEHNR and CDR2 FQNEAQ (reference sequence). There are 14 residues in the CDR3. V lost 0 bases to trimming and J lost 1 base, with 6 bases between them. The CDR3 sequence: CASSLARGNTEAFF. The CDR3 DNA follows: TGTGCCAGCAGCTTAGCCAGGGGGAACACTGAAGCTTTCTTT.

This sequence joins TRBV6-2 or TRBV6-3 and TRBJ2-3; 16 bases align to TRBD2. From germline, CDR1 is MNHEY and CDR2 SVGEGT. The CDR3 loop spans 18 amino acids. V shed 6 bases, J shed 7 bases, and the junction held 13 bases outside the gene matches. The CDR3, as DNA: TGTGCCAGCAGGCGCGGAGGGACTAGCGGGGGGGCCAATAATACGCAGTATTTT. Protein sequence: CASRRGGTSGGANNTQYF.

This clonotype was observed a handful of times. This rearrangement joins TRBV14 to TRBJ2-2; D uncertain. This CDR3 contains 19 residues. Trimming shortened V by 0 bases and J by 6 bases, and 23 bases separated the two germline ends. Per germline, CDR1 SGHDN and CDR2 FVKESK. CDR3 DNA: TGTGCCAGCAGCCAAGATCTCAGGCTTTCGGACCTAACACCCGGGGAGCTGTTTTTT. Its protein is CASSQDLRLSDLTPGELFF.

V is TRBV6-1 and J is TRBJ1-2, with no clear D. Trimming took off 6 bases at V and 5 bases at J, with 16 bases between the two ends. Germline V CDR1 and CDR2: MNHNS, SASEGT. This CDR3 is built from 14 residues. CDR3 sequence: CASSVTRNGYGYTF. CDR3 bases: TGTGCCAGCAGCGTCACAAGGAACGGTTATGGCTACACCTTC.

Concerning this clonotype: A much larger clone sits a single nucleotide away, making a read error possible. V and J are TRBV7-2 and TRBJ2-3; 7 bases match TRBD2. The V and J ends lost 4 bases and 3 bases, in that order; junction bases with no gene match: 4. Germline V gene data show CDR1 as SGHTA and CDR2 as FQGNSA. This CDR3 has 14 amino acids. CDR3 in DNA: TGTGCCAGCAGCTCCTTCGGGGGGACAGATACGCAGTATTTT. This sequence encodes CASSSFGGTDTQYF.

In DNA form, the CDR3 reads TGTGCCAGCAGCACCTTAGCGGGGGGGCGCTCCTACGAGCAGTACTTC. Protein sequence: CASSTLAGGRSYEQYF. V usage is TRBV11-2 and J usage is TRBJ2-7, with 11 bases aligning to TRBD2. CDR3 size: 16 residues. Germline assignment: CDR1 SGHAT and CDR2 FQNNGV. After removal of 5 bases from V and 0 bases from J, the junction contained 6 bases not matched to a gene.

This clonotype was observed a few times. The chain recombines TRBV2 with TRBJ1-6; 11 nucleotides line up with TRBD1. The CDR3 runs to 16 residues. CDR1 is SNHLY and CDR2 is FYNNEI in the germline V gene. The junction had 8 bases not matched to a gene; V was cut back by 2 bases and J by 11 bases. The CDR3, as DNA: TGTGCCAGCAGTGAAATGGTTTGGACAGGGGGCCCACCCCTCCACTTT. It is translated as CASSEMVWTGGPPLHF.

The CDR3 nucleotides are TGTGCCAGCAGTCCCTGGGAAGGGTCTAGCACAGATACGCAGTATTTT. This encodes CASSPWEGSSTDTQYF. The chain links TRBV6-5 to TRBJ2-3; D gene ambiguous. The ends were cut back, 5 bases at V and 0 bases at J, with 15 bases in the middle. Germline values: CDR1 MNHEY, CDR2 SVGAGI. The CDR3 loop spans 16 amino acids.

V gene TRBV7-6 combines with J gene TRBJ1-4; D might be TRBD1 (6 bases). The CDR3 consists of 13 residues. Germline lookup yields CDR1 SGHVS and CDR2 FNYEAQ. The V and J ends lost 1 base and 12 bases respectively, with 12 bases between them. Written as DNA, the CDR3 is TGTGCCAGCAGCTTAGGAGACTGGACAGAACTGTTTTTT. Its translation is CASSLGDWTELFF.

This clonotype has a handful of counts. The rearrangement joins TRBV5-6 to TRBJ1-2; 9 bases map to TRBD1. This CDR3 is 14 amino acids long. Germline V gene data show CDR1 as SGHDT and CDR2 as YYEEEE. Unmatched junction bases numbered 4, after V lost 4 bases and J lost 3 bases. CDR3 protein: CASSGGTGYYGYTF. CDR3 sequence (DNA): TGTGCCAGCAGCGGAGGGACAGGGTACTATGGCTACACCTTC. Full variable domain (outside the CDR3, taken from reference TRBV5-6 and TRBJ1-2): DAGVTQSPTHLIKTRGQQVTLRCSPKSGHDTVSWYQQALGQGPQFIFQYYEEEERQRGNFPDRFSGHQFPNYSSELNVNALLLGDSALYLCASSGGTGYYGYTFGSGTRLTVV.